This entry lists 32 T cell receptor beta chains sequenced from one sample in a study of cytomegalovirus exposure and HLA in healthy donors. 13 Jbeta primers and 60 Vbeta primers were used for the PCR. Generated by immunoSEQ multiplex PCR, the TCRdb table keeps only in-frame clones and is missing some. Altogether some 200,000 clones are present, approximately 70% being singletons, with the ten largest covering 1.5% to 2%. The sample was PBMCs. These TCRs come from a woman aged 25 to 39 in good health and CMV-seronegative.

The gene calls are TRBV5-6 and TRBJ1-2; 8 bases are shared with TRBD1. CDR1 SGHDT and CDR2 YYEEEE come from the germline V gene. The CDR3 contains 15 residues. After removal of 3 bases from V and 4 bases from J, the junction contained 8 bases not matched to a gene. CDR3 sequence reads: CASSSGTGSVYGYTF. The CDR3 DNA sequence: TGTGCCAGCAGCTCCGGGACAGGCTCAGTCTATGGCTACACCTTC.

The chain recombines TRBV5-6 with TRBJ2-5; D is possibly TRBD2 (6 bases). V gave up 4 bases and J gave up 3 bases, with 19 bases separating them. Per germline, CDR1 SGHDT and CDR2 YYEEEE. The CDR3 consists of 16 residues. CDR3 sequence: CASSATGTLAKETQYF. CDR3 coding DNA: TGTGCCAGCAGCGCAACCGGGACTCTCGCCAAAGAGACCCAGTACTTC.

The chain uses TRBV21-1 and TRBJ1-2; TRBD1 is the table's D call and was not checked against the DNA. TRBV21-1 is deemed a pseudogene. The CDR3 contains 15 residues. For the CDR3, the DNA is TGTGCCAGCAGCCACAGGGCCCGAGGCTACTATGGCTACACCTTC. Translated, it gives CASSHRARGYYGYTF.

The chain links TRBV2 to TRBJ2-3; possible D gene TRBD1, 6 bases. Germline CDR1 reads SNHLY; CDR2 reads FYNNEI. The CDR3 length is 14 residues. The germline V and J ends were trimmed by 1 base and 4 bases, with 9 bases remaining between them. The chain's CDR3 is CASSEDRAADTQYF. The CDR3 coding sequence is TGTGCCAGCAGTGAAGACAGGGCGGCAGATACGCAGTATTTT.

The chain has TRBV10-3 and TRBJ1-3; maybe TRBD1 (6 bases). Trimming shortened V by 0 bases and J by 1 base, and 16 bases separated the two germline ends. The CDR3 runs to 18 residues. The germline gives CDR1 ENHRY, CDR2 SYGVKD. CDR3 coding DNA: TGTGCCATCAGTGAGTCTTCTAGGACAGTTGGTTCTGGAAACACCATATATTTT. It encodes CAISESSRTVGSGNTIYF.

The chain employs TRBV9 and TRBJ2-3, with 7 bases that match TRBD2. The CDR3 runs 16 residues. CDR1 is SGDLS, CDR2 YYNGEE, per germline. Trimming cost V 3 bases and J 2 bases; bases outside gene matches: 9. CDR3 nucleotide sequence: TGTGCCAGCAGCGGAAAGGGGCGGGGGACCACAGATACGCAGTATTTT. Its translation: CASSGKGRGTTDTQYF. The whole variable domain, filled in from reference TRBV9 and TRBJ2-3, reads DSGVTQTPKHLITATGQRVTLRCSPRSGDLSVYWYQQSLDQGLQFLIQYYNGEERAKGNILERFSAQQFPDLHSELNLSSLELGDSALYFCASSGKGRGTTDTQYFGPGTRLTVL.

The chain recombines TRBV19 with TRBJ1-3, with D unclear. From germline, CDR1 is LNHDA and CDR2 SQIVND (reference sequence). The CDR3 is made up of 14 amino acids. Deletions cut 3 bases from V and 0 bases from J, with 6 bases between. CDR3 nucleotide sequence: TGTGCCAGTAGTATCGTAGCCTCTGGAAACACCATATATTTT. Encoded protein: CASSIVASGNTIYF.

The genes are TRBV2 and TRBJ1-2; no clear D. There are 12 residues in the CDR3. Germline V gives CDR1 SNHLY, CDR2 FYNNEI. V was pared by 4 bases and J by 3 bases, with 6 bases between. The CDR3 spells CASSAGYYGYTF. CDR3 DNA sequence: TGTGCCAGCAGTGCAGGTTACTATGGCTACACCTTC.

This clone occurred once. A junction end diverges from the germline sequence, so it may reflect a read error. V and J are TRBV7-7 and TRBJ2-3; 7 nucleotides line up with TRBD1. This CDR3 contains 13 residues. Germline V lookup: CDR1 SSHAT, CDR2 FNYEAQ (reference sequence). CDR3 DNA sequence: TGTGCTAGCAGCTCCATACAGGGGGATACGCAGTATTTT. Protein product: CASSSIQGDTQYF.

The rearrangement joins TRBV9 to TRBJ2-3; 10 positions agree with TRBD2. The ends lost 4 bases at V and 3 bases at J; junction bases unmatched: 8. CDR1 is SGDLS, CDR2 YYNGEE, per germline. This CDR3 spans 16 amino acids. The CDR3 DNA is TGTGCCAGCAGCCCGATCGGACTAGCGGAAACAGATACGCAGTATTTT. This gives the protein CASSPIGLAETDTQYF.

CDR3 nucleotide sequence: TGTGCCAGCAAAGGCAGGGGGCACTCCTACGAGCAGTACTTC. Translation gives CASKGRGHSYEQYF. The rearrangement uses TRBV2 and TRBJ2-7; 8 nucleotides agree with TRBD1. J gave up 0 bases and V 7 bases, and 5 bases lay outside the gene matches. The CDR3 spans 14 residues. Germline V gene sequence: CDR1 SNHLY, CDR2 FYNNEI.

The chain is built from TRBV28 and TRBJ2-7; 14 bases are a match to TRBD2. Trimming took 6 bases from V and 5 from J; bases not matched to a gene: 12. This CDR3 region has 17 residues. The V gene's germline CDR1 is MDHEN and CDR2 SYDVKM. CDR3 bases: TGTGCCAGCAGGGGTTACGGGACTAGCGGGAGTAGTAACGAGCAGTACTTC. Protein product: CASRGYGTSGSSNEQYF. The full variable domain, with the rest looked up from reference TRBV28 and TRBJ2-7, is DVKVTQSSRYLVKRTGEKVFLECVQDMDHENMFWYRQDPGLGLRLIYFSYDVKMKEKGDIPEGYSVSREKKERFSLILESASTNQTSMYLCASRGYGTSGSSNEQYFGPGTRLTVT.

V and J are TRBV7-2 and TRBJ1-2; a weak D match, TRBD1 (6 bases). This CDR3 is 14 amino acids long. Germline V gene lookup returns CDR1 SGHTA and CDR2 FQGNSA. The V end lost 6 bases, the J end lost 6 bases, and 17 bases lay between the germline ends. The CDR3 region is CASSQNGAGDGYTF. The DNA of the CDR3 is TGTGCCAGCAGTCAAAATGGGGCAGGGGATGGCTACACCTTC.

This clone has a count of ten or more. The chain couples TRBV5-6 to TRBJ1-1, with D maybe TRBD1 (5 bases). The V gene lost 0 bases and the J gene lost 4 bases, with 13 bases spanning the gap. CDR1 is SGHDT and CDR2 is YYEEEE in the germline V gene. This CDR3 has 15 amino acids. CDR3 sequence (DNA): TGTGCCAGCAGCTTGGCCGGGCAGGGCGGCACTGAAGCTTTCTTT. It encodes CASSLAGQGGTEAFF.

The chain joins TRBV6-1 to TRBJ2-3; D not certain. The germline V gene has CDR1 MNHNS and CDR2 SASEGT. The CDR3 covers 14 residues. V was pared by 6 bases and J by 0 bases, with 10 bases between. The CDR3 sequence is CASRTPISTDTQYF. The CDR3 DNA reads TGTGCCAGCAGAACTCCTATTAGCACAGATACGCAGTATTTT.

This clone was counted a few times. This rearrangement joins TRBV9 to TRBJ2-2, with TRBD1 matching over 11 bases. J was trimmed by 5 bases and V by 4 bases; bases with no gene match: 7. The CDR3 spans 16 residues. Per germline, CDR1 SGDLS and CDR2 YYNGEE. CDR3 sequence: CASSTRDRGKTGELFF. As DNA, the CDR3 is TGTGCCAGCAGCACCAGGGACAGGGGGAAAACCGGGGAGCTGTTTTTT.

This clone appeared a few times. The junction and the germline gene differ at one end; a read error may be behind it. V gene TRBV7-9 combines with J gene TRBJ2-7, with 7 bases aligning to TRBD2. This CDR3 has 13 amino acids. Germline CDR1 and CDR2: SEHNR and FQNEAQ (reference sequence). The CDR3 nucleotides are TGTTCCAGCAGCTTAGGGAGGGCCTACGAGCAGTACTTC. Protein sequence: CSSSLGRAYEQYF.

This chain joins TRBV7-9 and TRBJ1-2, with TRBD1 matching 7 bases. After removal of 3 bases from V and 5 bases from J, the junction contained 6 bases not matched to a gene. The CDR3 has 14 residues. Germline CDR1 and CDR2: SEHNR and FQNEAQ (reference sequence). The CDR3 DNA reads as TGTGCCAGCAGCTTTCCGGGACAGAGTTATGGCTACACCTTC. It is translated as CASSFPGQSYGYTF.

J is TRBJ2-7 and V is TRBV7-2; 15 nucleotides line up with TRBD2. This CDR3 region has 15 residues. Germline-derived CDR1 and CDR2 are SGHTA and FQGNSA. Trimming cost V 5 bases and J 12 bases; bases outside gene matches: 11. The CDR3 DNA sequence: TGTGCCAGCAGCCAGCCGGGACTAGCGGGAGGCCCCCCGTACTTC. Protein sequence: CASSQPGLAGGPPYF.

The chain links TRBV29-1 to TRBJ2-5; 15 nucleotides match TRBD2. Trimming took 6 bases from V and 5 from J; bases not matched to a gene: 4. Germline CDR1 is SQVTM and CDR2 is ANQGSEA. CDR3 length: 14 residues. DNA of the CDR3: TGCAGCGTGGGGACTAGCGGGAGGATGGAGACCCAGTACTTC. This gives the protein CSVGTSGRMETQYF.

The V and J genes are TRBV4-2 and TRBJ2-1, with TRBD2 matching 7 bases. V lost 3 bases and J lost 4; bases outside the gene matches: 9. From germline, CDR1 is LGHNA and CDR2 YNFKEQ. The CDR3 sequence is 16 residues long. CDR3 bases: TGTGCCAGCAGCCACATAGGACTAGAGAGGTACAATGAGCAGTTCTTC. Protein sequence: CASSHIGLERYNEQFF.

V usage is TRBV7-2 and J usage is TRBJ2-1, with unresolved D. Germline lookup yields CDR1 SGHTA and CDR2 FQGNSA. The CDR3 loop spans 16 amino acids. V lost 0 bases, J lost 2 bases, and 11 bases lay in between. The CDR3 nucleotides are TGTGCCAGCAGCTTAGCAGCGAGAAGACCCTACAATGAGCAGTTCTTC. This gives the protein CASSLAARRPYNEQFF.

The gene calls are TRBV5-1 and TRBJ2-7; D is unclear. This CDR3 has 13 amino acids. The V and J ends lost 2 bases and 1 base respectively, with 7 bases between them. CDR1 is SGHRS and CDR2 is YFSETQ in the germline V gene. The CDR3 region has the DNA TGCGCCAGCAGCTTTTACCGGTCCTACGAGCAGTACTTC. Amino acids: CASSFYRSYEQYF.

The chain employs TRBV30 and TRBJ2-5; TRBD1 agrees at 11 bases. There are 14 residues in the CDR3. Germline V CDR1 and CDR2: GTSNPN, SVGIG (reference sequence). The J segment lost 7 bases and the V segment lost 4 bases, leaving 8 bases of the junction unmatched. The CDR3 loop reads CAWKWSGTGGTQYF. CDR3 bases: TGTGCCTGGAAATGGTCCGGGACAGGGGGGACCCAGTACTTC.

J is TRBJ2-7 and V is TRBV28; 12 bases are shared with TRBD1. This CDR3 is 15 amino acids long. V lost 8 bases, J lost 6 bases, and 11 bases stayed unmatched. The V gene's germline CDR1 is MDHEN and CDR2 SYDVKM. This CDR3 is CASLGSGTGGVEQYF. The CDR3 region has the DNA TGTGCCAGCCTCGGCTCGGGGACAGGGGGCGTCGAGCAGTACTTC.

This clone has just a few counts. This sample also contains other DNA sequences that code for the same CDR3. Written as DNA, the CDR3 is TGTGCCAGCAGCCCAGGACAGGGGGAAATGAACACTGAAGCTTTCTTT. Translated, it gives CASSPGQGEMNTEAFF. The rearrangement uses TRBV5-5 and TRBJ1-1; 10 bases agree with TRBD1. Looked up from germline, CDR1 is SGHKS and CDR2 is YYEKEE (reference sequence). V lost 4 bases, J lost 0 bases, and 6 bases stayed unmatched. The CDR3 has 16 residues.

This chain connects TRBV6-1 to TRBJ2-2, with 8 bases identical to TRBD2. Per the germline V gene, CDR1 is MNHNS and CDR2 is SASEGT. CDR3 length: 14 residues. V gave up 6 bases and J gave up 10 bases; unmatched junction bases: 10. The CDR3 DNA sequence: TGTGCCAGCAGCTCCGGGACTAGTACGAAGGAGCTGTTTTTT. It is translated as CASSSGTSTKELFF.

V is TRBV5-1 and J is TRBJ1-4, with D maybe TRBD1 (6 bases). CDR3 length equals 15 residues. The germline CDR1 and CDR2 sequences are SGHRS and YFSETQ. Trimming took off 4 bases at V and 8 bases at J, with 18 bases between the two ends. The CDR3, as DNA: TGCGCCAGCAGCCAGGGGCCACAGGGCGACGAAAAACTGTTTTTT. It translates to CASSQGPQGDEKLFF.

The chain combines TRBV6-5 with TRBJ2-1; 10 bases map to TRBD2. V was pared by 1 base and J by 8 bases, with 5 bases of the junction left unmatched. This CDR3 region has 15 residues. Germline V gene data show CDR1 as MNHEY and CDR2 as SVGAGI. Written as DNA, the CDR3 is TGTGCCAGCAGTTACTTGCCCAGCGGGGGGGATGAGCAGTTCTTC. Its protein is CASSYLPSGGDEQFF.

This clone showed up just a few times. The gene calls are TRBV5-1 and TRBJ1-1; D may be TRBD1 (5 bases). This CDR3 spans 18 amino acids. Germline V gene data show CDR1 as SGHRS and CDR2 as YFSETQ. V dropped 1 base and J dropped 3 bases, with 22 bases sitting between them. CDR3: CASSLRSRQDTADTEAFF. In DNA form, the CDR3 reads TGCGCCAGCAGCTTGAGATCGCGGCAGGACACTGCAGACACTGAAGCTTTCTTT.

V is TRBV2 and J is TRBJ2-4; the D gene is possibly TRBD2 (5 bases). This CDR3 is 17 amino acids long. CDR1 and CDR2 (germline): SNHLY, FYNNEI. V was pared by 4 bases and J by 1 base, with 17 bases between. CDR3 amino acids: CASSVSGYGSAKNIQYF. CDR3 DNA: TGTGCCAGCAGTGTATCCGGGTATGGGAGTGCCAAAAACATTCAGTACTTC.

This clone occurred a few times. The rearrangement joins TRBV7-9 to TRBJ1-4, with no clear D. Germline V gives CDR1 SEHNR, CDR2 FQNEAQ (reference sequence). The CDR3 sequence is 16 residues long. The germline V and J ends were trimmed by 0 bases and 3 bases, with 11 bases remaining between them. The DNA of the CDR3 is TGTGCCAGCAGCTTAGCGTTATCCCCGGCTAATGAAAAACTGTTTTTT. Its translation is CASSLALSPANEKLFF. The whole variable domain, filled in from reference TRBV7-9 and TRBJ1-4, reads DTGVSQNPRHKITKRGQNVTFRCDPISEHNRLYWYRQTLGQGPEFLTYFQNEAQLEKSRLLSDRFSAERPKGSFSTLEIQRTEQGDSAMYLCASSLALSPANEKLFFGSGTQLSVL.